Reported below is one TCR beta chain. Its antigen is currently unknown. This entry comes from a study of T cell responses to AZD1222 COVID-19 vaccine. Using immunoSEQ multiplex PCR, the repertoire was profiled, and TCRdb retains in-frame clones only, with some absent. This repertoire shows under 150,000 clones, around nine tenths found once; its top ten account for over 2.5%. Regarding the study as a whole: Reports indicate that nearly half of spike-specific TCRs are directed at unmutated variant regions.

This TCR was recovered from an adult in good health. This sample comprised peripheral blood, obtained on day 0 of AZD1222 vaccination.

Here the CDR3 DNA reads TGTGCCAGCAGCTTGGTTCGCCCTTGGTCGGCGAATGGCTACACCTTC. Translating gives CASSLVRPWSANGYTF. The genes are TRBV5-8 and TRBJ1-2; D ambiguous. The CDR3 is 16 residues long. V was shortened by 0 bases and J by 6 bases, with 18 bases between the two germline ends. Germline CDR1 SGHTS, CDR2 YDEGEE.